These 32 T cell receptor beta chains came from one sample sequenced in a study of regulatory T cells in long-lasting Graves disease. Libraries of TCR beta came from iRepertoire HTBI primers plus Arm-PCR of CDR3 regions. TCRdb analysed the multiplex PCR reads with MiXCR anew, one entry per CDR3 protein. The sample records approximately 560,000 distinct CDR3 sequences, 16% being singletons. Indicated time point: newly diagnosed GD, antithyroid drugs for less than 3 months. The TCR library was made from RNA extracted from PBMCs. The sample also formed part of further work on T cells in Graves' hyperthyroidism and ophthalmopathy.

The sequenced sample was peripheral blood mononuclear cells (PBMCs), obtained at new diagnosis, from a patient treated with antithyroid drugs. The receptors originated from a man younger than 35 with Graves disease.

This clonotype was seen repeatedly, ten times or more. The chain employs TRBV7-9 and TRBJ2-5; D gene unclear. Germline V gives CDR1 SEHNR, CDR2 FQNEAQ (reference sequence). Deletions cut 1 base from V and 0 bases from J, with 9 bases between. The CDR3 totals 15 residues. CDR3 residues: CASSLVFGYQETQYF. Written as DNA, the CDR3 is TGTGCCAGCAGCTTAGTCTTCGGCTACCAAGAGACCCAGTACTTC. The full variable domain, its missing parts supplied by reference TRBV7-9 and TRBJ2-5, is DTGVSQNPRHKITKRGQNVTFRCDPISEHNRLYWYRQTLGQGPEFLTYFQNEAQLEKSRLLSDRFSAERPKGSFSTLEIQRTEQGDSAMYLCASSLVFGYQETQYFGPGTRLLVL.

Concerning this clonotype: Being one base from a much bigger clone, this may be a read error. The gene calls are TRBV27 and TRBJ2-5; 7 bases agree with TRBD2. V dropped 5 bases and J dropped 2; count of bases not matched to a gene: 8. The CDR3 consists of 15 residues. Germline CDR1 and CDR2: MNHEY and SMNVEV (reference sequence). The chain's CDR3 is CASSTLAASQETQYF. The CDR3 DNA is TGTGCCAGCAGTACCCTAGCGGCAAGTCAAGAGACCCAGTACTTC.

This clonotype was detected many times. The rearrangement links TRBV2 to TRBJ2-1; TRBD2 aligns across 14 bases. V dropped 7 bases and J dropped 12; count of bases not matched to a gene: 5. CDR3 length: 13 residues. Germline CDR1 reads SNHLY; CDR2 reads FYNNEI. CDR3: CASMGLAGVRQFF. CDR3 sequence (DNA): TGTGCCAGCATGGGACTAGCGGGAGTACGGCAGTTCTTC.

This clonotype was observed a few times. The chain carries TRBV7-3 and TRBJ2-1, with a tentative D call TRBD2 (6 bases). Germline V gene lookup returns CDR1 SGHTA and CDR2 FQGTGA. The CDR3 has 17 amino acids. V dropped 4 bases and J dropped 4 bases, with 20 bases sitting between them. The CDR3 region is CASSSPISGRRYNEQFF. CDR3 nucleotides: TGTGCCAGCAGCTCCCCTATTAGCGGTCGGAGATACAATGAGCAGTTCTTC.

The chain joins TRBV5-5 to TRBJ2-7, with D possibly TRBD2 on 6 matching bases. The CDR3 is made up of 15 amino acids. Trimming removed 4 bases from V and 0 bases from J, with 14 bases in between. Germline V gene lookup returns CDR1 SGHKS and CDR2 YYEKEE (reference sequence). CDR3 DNA sequence: TGTGCCAGCAGCCCGGGACTGCCACCCTCCTACGAGCAGTACTTC. This codes for CASSPGLPPSYEQYF.

This sequence joins TRBV4-1 and TRBJ1-4, with a tentative D call TRBD1 (5 bases). CDR1 and CDR2 from the germline V gene are MGHRA and YSYEKL. The CDR3 covers 16 residues. The V end lost 0 bases, the J end lost 3 bases, and 11 bases lay between the germline ends. CDR3 bases: TGCGCCAGCAGCCAAGATTGGGGGTTGGCTAATGAAAAACTGTTTTTT. This codes for CASSQDWGLANEKLFF.

The genes are TRBV12-3 or TRBV12-4 and TRBJ1-1; TRBD1 is a possible D gene (5 bases). The CDR3 runs 15 residues. The V end was cut by 9 bases, the J end by 4 bases, with 21 bases between. The CDR3: CASVNEGWGSTEAFF. The CDR3 DNA sequence: TGTGCCAGTGTAAACGAGGGGTGGGGATCCACTGAAGCTTTCTTT.

The chain carries TRBV29-1 and TRBJ1-2; D unclear. CDR1 and CDR2 (germline): SQVTM, ANQGSEA. This CDR3 has 12 residues. Deletions cut 2 bases from V and 0 bases from J, with 4 bases between. The CDR3 here is CSVETSNYGYTF. DNA for the CDR3: TGCAGCGTTGAAACATCTAACTATGGCTACACCTTC. The full variable domain, with the rest looked up from reference TRBV29-1 and TRBJ1-2, is SAVISQKPSRDICQRGTSLTIQCQVDSQVTMMFWYRQQPGQSLTLIATANQGSEATYESGFVIDKFPISRPNLTFSTLTVSNMSPEDSSIYLCSVETSNYGYTFGSGTRLTVV.

As regards this clonotype: A far larger clone is off by one base, so a read error is likely. The CDR3 here is CASSFSPQGQGWAEAFF. CDR3 in DNA: TGTGCCAGCAGCTTCAGCCCCCAGGGACAGGGTTGGGCTGAAGCTTTCTTT. This chain links TRBV11-2 with TRBJ1-1; 9 positions match TRBD1. V trimming: 3 bases; J trimming: 6 bases; junction bases outside the gene matches: 14. Per germline, CDR1 SGHAT and CDR2 FQNNGV. This CDR3 is built from 17 residues. The full variable domain, in which reference TRBV11-2 and TRBJ1-1 provide the parts outside the CDR3, is EAGVAQSPRYKIIEKRQSVAFWCNPISGHATLYWYQQILGQGPKLLIQFQNNGVVDDSQLPKDRFSAERLKGVDSTLKIQPAKLEDSAVYLCASSFSPQGQGWAEAFFGQGTRLTVV.

This clonotype was picked up many times. The J gene is TRBJ1-5, the V gene TRBV6-2 or TRBV6-3, with a tentative D call TRBD1 (6 bases). This CDR3 contains 15 residues. Germline V CDR1 and CDR2: MNHEY, SVGEGT. V dropped 2 bases and J dropped 1 base, with 9 bases sitting between them. CDR3 nucleotide sequence: TGTGCCAGCAGTTACACGGGGGCAAGCAATCAGCCCCAGCATTTT. Amino acid sequence: CASSYTGASNQPQHF.

The V and J genes are TRBV4-1 and TRBJ2-2, with D perhaps matching TRBD1 or TRBD2 (6 bases each). This CDR3 comprises 14 residues. Germline V gene data show CDR1 as MGHRA and CDR2 as YSYEKL. Trimming removed 2 bases at V and 6 bases at J, with 10 bases between. The CDR3 sequence is CASSQKGDSGELFF. CDR3 DNA: TGCGCCAGCAGCCAAAAGGGGGACTCCGGGGAGCTGTTTTTT.

The rearrangement joins TRBV20-1 to TRBJ2-2; D unresolved. The CDR3 contains 12 residues. Germline values: CDR1 DFQATT, CDR2 SNEGSKA (reference sequence). V lost 2 bases and J lost 7, with 8 bases in between. The CDR3 region is CSARSASGELFF. In DNA form, the CDR3 reads TGCAGTGCTAGATCCGCTAGCGGGGAGCTGTTTTTT.

This clonotype was observed a handful of times. J is TRBJ1-4 and V is TRBV2, with D possibly TRBD1 on 5 matching bases. Germline lookup yields CDR1 SNHLY and CDR2 FYNNEI. CDR3 length: 16 amino acids. V shed 5 bases and J shed 0 bases, with 13 bases lying between them. Written as DNA, the CDR3 is TGTGCCAGCAGTAGGACAAGAGTTGCAACTAATGAAAAACTGTTTTTT. Protein product: CASSRTRVATNEKLFF.

The chain employs TRBV7-9 and TRBJ2-7; 8 bases line up with TRBD2. Per germline, CDR1 SEHNR and CDR2 FQNEAQ (reference sequence). V lost 2 bases to trimming and J lost 6 bases; unmatched junction nucleotides: 9. The CDR3 has 15 amino acids. CDR3 loop: CASSLLARGASEQYF. In DNA form, the CDR3 reads TGTGCCAGCAGCTTATTAGCGCGGGGGGCGAGCGAGCAGTACTTC.

This chain links TRBV27 with TRBJ2-2; D gene uncertain. Per the germline V gene, CDR1 is MNHEY and CDR2 is SMNVEV (reference sequence). The CDR3 consists of 15 residues. Between the trimmed V and J ends, which lost 3 bases and 8 bases, there was a span of 16 bases. CDR3 DNA: TGTGCCAGCAGTTTTTCCCGGCCGCTGGGGGGGGAGCTGTTTTTT. Its protein product is CASSFSRPLGGELFF.

The rearrangement links TRBV20-1 to TRBJ1-6; 7 positions agree with TRBD1. The CDR3 has 15 amino acids. Germline values: CDR1 DFQATT, CDR2 SNEGSKA (reference sequence). J was trimmed by 6 bases and V by 3 bases; bases with no gene match: 8. The CDR3 sequence: CSASLRAGGNSPLHF. The CDR3 bases are TGCAGTGCTAGCCTAAGGGCAGGGGGTAATTCACCCCTCCACTTT.

This clonotype was recorded many times. V gene TRBV12-3 or TRBV12-4 combines with J gene TRBJ1-1, with 10 bases fitting TRBD1. The CDR3 spans 14 residues. The ends lost 1 base at V and 4 bases at J; junction bases unmatched: 0. The chain's CDR3 is CASSLGTGGTEAFF. DNA of the CDR3: TGTGCCAGCAGTTTAGGGACAGGGGGCACTGAAGCTTTCTTT.

As for this clonotype: This may be a read error, as it is one base from a much larger clone. This rearrangement joins TRBV12-3 or TRBV12-4 to TRBJ2-3; D is perhaps TRBD2 (6 bases). The DNA end lines up better with TRBJ2-1; the J call may be wrong. This CDR3 has 14 amino acids. The CDR3 sequence: CASSAGRGSVEQFF. The CDR3 bases are TGTGCCAGCAGTGCCGGACGGGGGTCGGTTGAGCAGTTCTTC.

The table lists this clonotype with many counts. This sequence joins TRBV7-9 and TRBJ2-7, with D maybe TRBD1 (6 bases). Trimming pared 1 base from V and 0 bases from J, leaving 10 bases between. This CDR3 spans 15 amino acids. Germline values: CDR1 SEHNR, CDR2 FQNEAQ (reference sequence). CDR3 in amino acids: CASSLEGVSSYEQYF. CDR3 DNA sequence: TGTGCCAGCAGCTTAGAGGGGGTAAGCTCCTACGAGCAGTACTTC.

The chain links TRBV27 to TRBJ2-5; TRBD1 agrees at 7 bases. There are 19 residues in the CDR3. The V and J ends lost 0 bases and 5 bases, in that order; junction bases with no gene match: 18. The germline CDR1 and CDR2 sequences are MNHEY and SMNVEV (reference sequence). CDR3 DNA sequence: TGTGCCAGCAGTTTATCGAAACTTGTGATACAGGGGACCTCCGAGACCCAGTACTTC. Its translation: CASSLSKLVIQGTSETQYF.

The J gene is TRBJ2-6, the V gene TRBV2; 7 nucleotides line up with TRBD1. Looked up from germline, CDR1 is SNHLY and CDR2 is FYNNEI. V shed 6 bases and J 4 bases; nucleotides not matched to a gene: 9. This CDR3 contains 16 residues. The DNA of the CDR3 is TGTGCCAGCAGGCCAGGACAGGCGCGGGGGGCCAACGTCCTGACTTTC. Residues: CASRPGQARGANVLTF.

The chain has TRBV4-1 and TRBJ1-5; the D gene is possibly TRBD1 (5 bases). This CDR3 comprises 16 residues. The germline V gene has CDR1 MGHRA and CDR2 YSYEKL. Trimming removed 6 bases from V and 0 bases from J, with 15 bases in between. The CDR3 DNA reads TGCGCCAGCAGTCAAAGGGGTCAAAATAGCAATCAGCCCCAGCATTTT. Protein: CASSQRGQNSNQPQHF.

This rearrangement joins TRBV6-1 to TRBJ2-7; perhaps TRBD1 as D (6 bases). The CDR3 is made up of 15 amino acids. The germline V and J ends were trimmed by 10 bases and 0 bases, with 19 bases remaining between them. Germline V CDR1 and CDR2: MNHNS, SASEGT. For the CDR3, the DNA is TGTGCCACCACATGGGAACTGGACAGCTCCTACGAGCAGTACTTC. Translation: CATTWELDSSYEQYF.

This clonotype was counted many times. V gene TRBV20-1 combines with J gene TRBJ2-5, with 11 bases matching TRBD2. Germline CDR1 and CDR2: DFQATT and SNEGSKA (reference sequence). With 5 bases clipped from V and 5 bases from J, the junction kept 4 bases outside the gene matches. The CDR3 contains 13 residues. The CDR3 DNA sequence: TGCAGTGCTGGTAGCGGGAGGGGGGAGACCCAGTACTTC. As protein: CSAGSGRGETQYF.

In the case of this clonotype: A much larger clonotype is one base distant, so this may be a read error. The chain uses TRBV20-1 and TRBJ2-7; possibly TRBD1 for D (5 bases). Germline V gene lookup returns CDR1 DFQATT and CDR2 SNEGSKA (reference sequence). The CDR3 has 13 residues. The CDR3 is CSARVGPSHEQYF. The CDR3, as DNA: TGCAGTGCTAGAGTGGGGCCCTCCCACGAGCAGTACTTC.

V usage is TRBV19 and J usage is TRBJ2-7; D is undetermined. CDR3 size: 15 residues. Looked up from germline, CDR1 is LNHDA and CDR2 is SQIVND (reference sequence). V shed 4 bases and J shed 5 bases, with 18 bases lying between them. The CDR3 is CASSTNDLGRHEQYF. CDR3 nucleotides: TGTGCCAGTAGTACTAACGACTTAGGTAGACACGAGCAGTACTTC.

The chain has TRBV11-2 and TRBJ2-1; tentatively, D is TRBD1 (5 bases). Matching the DNA end better, TRBJ2-5 makes the J call doubtful. This CDR3 region has 15 residues. Germline V gene sequence: CDR1 SGHAT, CDR2 FQNNGV. The CDR3 DNA is TGTGCCAGCAGCTTAGATCTGTTGGGGCAGGGAATCCAGTACTTC. It specifies CASSLDLLGQGIQYF.

In its sample, this clonotype was seen a few times. The CDR3 DNA is TGTGCCAGTAGTATAGACCTCCCAGACAGGCTGAACACTGAAGCTTTCTTT. The encoded protein is CASSIDLPDRLNTEAFF. The V call is TRBV19, the J call TRBJ1-1; D might be TRBD1 (6 bases). Trimming removed 0 bases from V and 0 bases from J, with 14 bases in between. CDR1 is LNHDA and CDR2 is SQIVND in the germline V gene (reference sequence). The CDR3 totals 17 residues.

This clonotype came up a few times. The rearrangement joins TRBV28 to TRBJ2-3; TRBD2 is a possible D gene (6 bases). The ends were cut back, 5 bases at V and 4 bases at J, with 13 bases in the middle. CDR3 length equals 14 residues. Germline V gene lookup returns CDR1 MDHEN and CDR2 SYDVKM. CDR3 nucleotides: TGTGCCAGCAGTACGCCCGGAGGGGCAGATACGCAGTATTTT. This codes for CASSTPGGADTQYF. The whole variable domain, filled in from reference TRBV28 and TRBJ2-3, reads DVKVTQSSRYLVKRTGEKVFLECVQDMDHENMFWYRQDPGLGLRLIYFSYDVKMKEKGDIPEGYSVSREKKERFSLILESASTNQTSMYLCASSTPGGADTQYFGPGTRLTVL.

The chain joins TRBV14 to TRBJ2-7, with a possible D match to TRBD1 (5 bases). The length of the CDR3 is 15 residues. Trimming took 2 bases from V and 0 from J, leaving 11 bases between them. Looked up from germline, CDR1 is SGHDN and CDR2 is FVKESK. CDR3 protein: CASSQPGLSSYEQYF. CDR3 in DNA: TGTGCCAGCAGCCAACCAGGGCTGAGCTCCTACGAGCAGTACTTC.

This clonotype occurred many times. The V call is TRBV27, the J call TRBJ2-7; D call uncertain. The CDR3 spans 14 residues. Germline CDR1 is MNHEY and CDR2 is SMNVEV (reference sequence). The germline V and J ends were trimmed by 5 bases and 3 bases, with 14 bases remaining between them. CDR3 in amino acids: CASSQPNLLYEQYF. CDR3 coding DNA: TGTGCCAGCAGTCAACCAAACCTTCTCTACGAGCAGTACTTC.

This clonotype was counted ten times or more. The V gene is TRBV12-3 or TRBV12-4, the J gene TRBJ2-3; TRBD2 matches 12 bases. The trim removed 4 bases at V and 8 bases at J, leaving 13 bases unmatched. The CDR3 spans 17 residues. CDR3 coding DNA: TGTGCCAGCAGTTCTACGGGGACTAGCGGGTCCCTCTTTACGCAGTATTTT. Translation gives CASSSTGTSGSLFTQYF.